These 28 T cell receptor beta chains were all obtained from the same sample, sequenced in a study of low-dose radiotherapy and immunotherapy resistance in tumors. TRAV- and TRBV-specific primers, spanning alpha and beta chains, primed first-strand cDNA. TCRs were amplified for roughly 20 PCR cycles with a constant-region primer and V-primer adapter. Each CDR3 protein gets one entry after TCRdb re-called the reads with MiXCR. The profile shows approximately 100,000 distinct CDR3 sequences, around 20% of them singletons. Time point denoted: after trial treatment. Specified treatment: LDRT plus nivolumab, ipilimumab, low-dose cyclophosphamide and aspirin (RACIN trial). The starting material was PBMCs, obtained after low-dose radiotherapy plus immunotherapy. Source of these receptors: a male donor with prostate cancer.

The gene calls are TRBV12-3 or TRBV12-4 and TRBJ2-1, with D uncertain. The CDR3 consists of 13 residues. V lost 3 bases to trimming and J lost 10 bases, with 13 bases between them. Here the CDR3 reads CASSFPASDEQFF. The CDR3 nucleotides read TGTGCCAGCAGTTTTCCGGCGAGCGACGAGCAGTTCTTC.

This clonotype was detected ten times or more. The CDR3 bases are TGTGCCAGTGTCTCGCTAAGCGAAGATACGCAGTATTTT. Residues: CASVSLSEDTQYF. The rearrangement joins TRBV19 to TRBJ2-3; D unclear. V was clipped by 8 bases and J by 5 bases, with 14 bases between them. The CDR3 runs to 13 residues. Germline-derived CDR1 and CDR2 are LNHDA and SQIVND (reference sequence). The variable domain in full, with the rest retrieved from reference TRBV19 and TRBJ2-3, is DGGITQSPKYLFRKEGQNVTLSCEQNLNHDAMYWYRQDPGQGLRLIYYSQIVNDFQKGDIAEGYSVSREKKESFPLTVTSAQKNPTAFYLCASVSLSEDTQYFGPGTRLTVL.

In its sample, this clonotype was seen many times. The chain couples TRBV7-2 to TRBJ2-1; D tentatively fits TRBD1 or TRBD2 (5 bases each). The CDR3 is 14 amino acids. The germline V gene has CDR1 SGHTA and CDR2 FQGNSA. V was shortened by 1 base and J by 6 bases, with 10 bases between the two germline ends. The CDR3: CASSLVGAGNEQFF. The CDR3 nucleotides are TGTGCCAGCAGCTTAGTCGGGGCCGGCAATGAGCAGTTCTTC.

This clonotype has a count of ten or more. The chain joins TRBV29-1 to TRBJ2-7, with a weak D call TRBD1 (5 bases). This CDR3 is built from 11 residues. The germline V gene encodes CDR1 SQVTM and CDR2 ANQGSEA. V was clipped by 5 bases and J by 6 bases, with 11 bases between them. The CDR3 region is CSVKVGVEQYF. CDR3 in DNA: TGCAGCGTTAAGGTAGGGGTCGAGCAGTACTTC.

At least ten counts were recorded for this clonotype. The chain uses TRBV11-2 and TRBJ1-1, with D possibly TRBD1 on 6 matching bases. Per germline, CDR1 SGHAT and CDR2 FQNNGV. The CDR3 length is 14 residues. Deletions cut 3 bases from V and 5 bases from J, with 13 bases between. CDR3 sequence: CASSFSGGRTEAFF. CDR3 sequence (DNA): TGTGCCAGCAGCTTTTCCGGGGGGCGGACTGAAGCTTTCTTT.

Turning to this clonotype: A much larger clonotype is one base distant, so this may be a read error. The J gene is TRBJ2-4, the V gene TRBV4-3; 10 positions agree with TRBD1. CDR3 length: 16 residues. Germline V gene data show CDR1 as LGHNA and CDR2 as YSLEER. As DNA, the CDR3 is TGCACCAGCAGCCCACCTAGGGGACAGGGGAGGAACATTCAGTACTTC. Protein: CTSSPPRGQGRNIQYF.

This clonotype was observed at least ten times. The V and J genes are TRBV11-2 and TRBJ2-1; D ambiguous. Germline V gives CDR1 SGHAT, CDR2 FQNNGV. This CDR3 has 14 residues. V lost 4 bases and J 5 bases, leaving 12 bases between the germline ends. In nucleotides, the CDR3 is TGTGCCAGCAGCTCCCGACTGAAGAACAATGAGCAGTTCTTC. It translates to CASSSRLKNNEQFF.

There are many counts of this clonotype. The chain links TRBV7-8 to TRBJ1-4; D remains ambiguous. Germline assignment: CDR1 SGHVS and CDR2 FQNEAQ. The CDR3 consists of 13 residues. Trimming removed 3 bases at V and 8 bases at J, with 10 bases between. The chain's CDR3 is CASSFGMEEKLFF. CDR3 sequence (DNA): TGTGCCAGCAGCTTTGGCATGGAGGAAAAACTGTTTTTT.

This clonotype was detected ten times or more. This chain joins TRBV5-6 and TRBJ2-5; TRBD2 is a possible D gene (6 bases). This CDR3 spans 14 amino acids. Deletions cut 0 bases from V and 4 bases from J, with 10 bases between. Per germline, CDR1 SGHDT and CDR2 YYEEEE. CDR3 residues: CASSLGLVVETQYF. The CDR3 coding sequence is TGTGCCAGCAGCTTGGGACTAGTCGTAGAGACCCAGTACTTC.

Note on this clonotype: It is likely a read error: a sequence one base away is far more abundant. The rearrangement uses TRBV6-1 and TRBJ2-7; D gene uncertain. Trimming removed 0 bases from V and 7 bases from J, with 13 bases in between. The CDR3 totals 14 residues. CDR1 and CDR2 from the germline V gene are MNHNS and SASEGT. The CDR3 region is CASSEATVYNEQYF. In DNA, the CDR3 is TGTGCCAGCAGTGAAGCCACAGTGTACAATGAGCAGTACTTC.

This clonotype has a count of ten or more. The chain employs TRBV27 and TRBJ2-2, with D possibly TRBD1 on 6 matching bases. The ends were cut back, 5 bases at V and 7 bases at J, with 14 bases in the middle. The CDR3 extends over 14 amino acids. The germline gives CDR1 MNHEY, CDR2 SMNVEV (reference sequence). The CDR3 DNA follows: TGTGCCAGCAGTAACACAGGGTTTGGCGGGGAGCTGTTTTTT. Amino acids: CASSNTGFGGELFF.

This clonotype was recorded many times. The chain is built from TRBV24-1 and TRBJ2-7, with TRBD1 matching over 8 bases. V lost 0 bases to trimming and J lost 4 bases; unmatched junction nucleotides: 7. Germline CDR1 and CDR2: KGHDR and SFDVKD. This CDR3 spans 16 amino acids. CDR3 in amino acids: CATSDLPRDRPYEQYF. For the CDR3, the DNA is TGTGCCACCAGTGATTTGCCCCGGGACAGGCCATACGAGCAGTACTTC.

This clonotype was recorded a few times. The chain uses TRBV11-2 and TRBJ2-7; tentative D call: TRBD2 (6 bases). The V gene's germline CDR1 is SGHAT and CDR2 FQNNGV. Deletions cut 4 bases from V and 6 bases from J, with 16 bases between. The CDR3 spans 14 residues. DNA for the CDR3: TGTGCCAGCAGCTCCACCGGGGGTAGTGGCGAGCAGTACTTC. It encodes CASSSTGGSGEQYF.

Remarks on this clonotype: The likely explanation is a read error, given a far larger clone one base away. The chain has TRBV10-3 and TRBJ2-5; a weak D match, TRBD1 (6 bases). Trimming stripped 4 bases from V and 11 bases from J, with 26 bases between. This CDR3 spans 16 amino acids. In germline, CDR1 is ENHRY, CDR2 SYGVKD. CDR3: CAISGIRGISYNEQYF. CDR3 in DNA: TGTGCCATCAGTGGTATCAGGGGAATCTCCTACAATGAGCAGTACTTC.

The table lists this clonotype with many counts. This chain joins TRBV18 and TRBJ2-5; D unclear. Germline V gene lookup returns CDR1 KGHSH and CDR2 LQKENI. The germline V and J ends were trimmed by 3 bases and 4 bases, with 6 bases remaining between them. The CDR3 covers 12 residues. This chain's CDR3 is CASSPTRETQYF. Here the CDR3 DNA reads TGTGCCAGCTCACCGACTCGAGAGACCCAGTACTTC.

The V gene is TRBV9, the J gene TRBJ1-6, with D possibly matching TRBD1 (6 bases). The germline gives CDR1 SGDLS, CDR2 YYNGEE. The CDR3 has 15 amino acids. Trimming took off 3 bases at V and 13 bases at J, with 20 bases between the two ends. The CDR3 loop is CASSAQPGAEWPLHF. The CDR3 DNA reads as TGTGCCAGCAGCGCCCAACCGGGGGCCGAGTGGCCCCTCCACTTT.

The chain uses TRBV27 and TRBJ1-4; D may be TRBD1 (5 bases). CDR3 size: 14 residues. The germline CDR1 and CDR2 sequences are MNHEY and SMNVEV (reference sequence). V dropped 5 bases and J dropped 10 bases, with 17 bases sitting between them. DNA for the CDR3: TGTGCCAGCAGTCCTCCGGGACGGGGACTAAAACTGTTTTTT. This codes for CASSPPGRGLKLFF.

This clonotype was seen repeatedly, ten times or more. The rearrangement links TRBV2 to TRBJ1-1; D is possibly TRBD1 (5 bases). Germline CDR1 and CDR2: SNHLY and FYNNEI. This CDR3 contains 15 residues. The V end lost 5 bases, the J end lost 5 bases, and 18 bases lay between the germline ends. CDR3: CASSSMGVTQTEAFF. CDR3 sequence (DNA): TGTGCCAGCAGTAGCATGGGGGTAACCCAAACTGAAGCTTTCTTT. Together with reference TRBV2 and TRBJ1-1, the CDR3 gives the full variable domain: EPEVTQTPSHQVTQMGQEVILRCVPISNHLYFYWYRQILGQKVEFLVSFYNNEISEKSEIFDDQFSVERPDGSNFTLKIRSTKLEDSAMYFCASSSMGVTQTEAFFGQGTRLTVV.

On this clonotype itself: A much larger clonotype is one base distant, so this may be a read error. The chain couples TRBV5-1 to TRBJ2-3, with D hard to call. From germline, CDR1 is SGHRS and CDR2 YFSETQ. The CDR3 runs to 15 residues. With 3 bases removed from V and 2 bases from J, the gap between germline ends came to 13 bases. CDR3 DNA: TGCGCCAGCAGCTCCGGAGTAGTAGTCACAGATACGCAGTATTTT. Translation gives CASSSGVVVTDTQYF. Combining the CDR3 with reference TRBV5-1 and TRBJ2-3 gives the whole variable domain KAGVTQTPRYLIKTRGQQVTLSCSPISGHRSVSWYQQTPGQGLQFLFEYFSETQRNKGNFPGRFSGRQFSNSRSEMNVSTLELGDSALYLCASSSGVVVTDTQYFGPGTRLTVL.

This clonotype was seen many times. The J gene is TRBJ2-7, the V gene TRBV7-9; TRBD1 agrees at 7 bases. CDR1 and CDR2 from the germline V gene are SEHNR and FQNEAQ (reference sequence). This CDR3 comprises 14 residues. With V trimmed by 5 bases and J by 5 bases, 9 bases remained unmatched. The CDR3 DNA sequence: TGTGCCAGCAGCCAACGACAGGGAGAAGACGAGCAGTACTTC. Its protein is CASSQRQGEDEQYF.

This clonotype showed up many times. The chain links TRBV11-2 to TRBJ1-2; D gene ambiguous. Per the germline V gene, CDR1 is SGHAT and CDR2 is FQNNGV. V gave up 2 bases and J gave up 8 bases, with 15 bases separating them. This CDR3 spans 14 amino acids. The CDR3 region is CASSLSRISGGYTF. CDR3 nucleotides: TGTGCCAGCAGCTTAAGCAGAATCTCCGGCGGCTACACCTTC.

This clonotype was seen many times. CDR3 loop: CASSLDRGLQETQYF. The CDR3 nucleotides read TGTGCCAGCAGTCTGGACAGGGGATTGCAAGAGACCCAGTACTTC. The V call is TRBV6-2 or TRBV6-3, the J call TRBJ2-5; 9 positions match TRBD1. The CDR3 is 15 residues long. Trimming took 5 bases from V and 2 from J; bases not matched to a gene: 6. Germline assignment: CDR1 MNHEY and CDR2 SVGEGT.

This clonotype was seen many times. The chain has TRBV19 and TRBJ2-7; D may be TRBD1 or TRBD2 (5 bases each). V was clipped by 2 bases and J by 5 bases, with 13 bases between them. Per germline, CDR1 LNHDA and CDR2 SQIVND (reference sequence). The length of the CDR3 is 14 residues. The CDR3 here is CASSIPGTPDEQYF. The CDR3 DNA reads TGTGCCAGTAGTATACCCGGGACCCCTGACGAGCAGTACTTC.

This sequence joins TRBV10-3 and TRBJ2-1; D unresolved. V was pared by 3 bases and J by 0 bases, with 9 bases between. Per germline, CDR1 ENHRY and CDR2 SYGVKD. The CDR3 has 15 residues. The CDR3 nucleotides are TGTGCCATCAGTGATGGCCCGAGCTCCTACAATGAGCAGTTCTTC. It is translated as CAISDGPSSYNEQFF.

This clonotype was recorded many times. This chain joins TRBV7-3 and TRBJ2-1; TRBD1 agrees at 7 bases. With V trimmed by 5 bases and J by 9 bases, 7 bases remained unmatched. CDR1 SGHTA and CDR2 FQGTGA come from the germline V gene. This CDR3 comprises 13 residues. CDR3 protein: CASSPRSGGEQFF. CDR3 nucleotides: TGTGCCAGCAGCCCACGATCAGGGGGTGAGCAGTTCTTC.

V is TRBV30 and J is TRBJ2-1, with 15 bases lining up with TRBD2. The J segment lost 4 bases and the V segment lost 8 bases, leaving 9 bases of the junction unmatched. The CDR3 runs to 16 residues. The V gene's germline CDR1 is GTSNPN and CDR2 SVGIG (reference sequence). In nucleotides, the CDR3 is TGTGCCGGCACCGGGACTAGCGGGGGGCTGTACAATGAGCAGTTCTTC. Translating it yields CAGTGTSGGLYNEQFF.

Many counts were recorded for this clonotype. The rearrangement links TRBV5-1 to TRBJ1-1; D is unclear. V gave up 2 bases and J gave up 2 bases, with 10 bases separating them. Germline V gene data show CDR1 as SGHRS and CDR2 as YFSETQ. The CDR3 sequence is 14 residues long. In nucleotides, the CDR3 is TGCGCCAGCAGCTTCTATAGGCCCAACACTGAAGCTTTCTTT. It yields the protein CASSFYRPNTEAFF.

This clonotype has at least ten counts. The chain employs TRBV4-3 and TRBJ2-7, with TRBD2 matching over 8 bases. The V and J ends lost 1 base and 7 bases, in that order; junction bases with no gene match: 0. There are 12 residues in the CDR3. Germline loops: CDR1 LGHNA, CDR2 YSLEER. CDR3 region: CASSQAGGEQYF. The DNA of the CDR3 is TGCGCCAGCAGCCAAGCGGGAGGGGAGCAGTACTTC.